These 30 T cell receptor beta chains originate from one sample sequenced in a study of glioma-infiltrating T cells. Amplification of TCR alpha and beta CDR3 regions from RNA used iRepertoire nested multiplex PCR. TCRdb redid the calling of the multiplex PCR reads with MiXCR, one entry per CDR3 protein. This sample yields about 400,000 distinct CDR3 sequences, of which about two fifths are seen a single time; about 12% belongs to the top ten. The specimen sequenced was glioma tissue, nonneoplastic brain tissue, or PBMCs (not recorded which). The receptors shown here come from a human donor with low-grade glioma or glioblastoma, undergoing nonglioma brain surgery, or in good health (not recorded which).

This rearrangement joins TRBV6-5 to TRBJ2-7, with TRBD2 identical over 7 bases. Germline loops: CDR1 MNHEY, CDR2 SVGAGI. The CDR3 runs to 15 residues. The J segment lost 7 bases and the V segment lost 0 bases, leaving 9 bases of the junction unmatched. The CDR3 here is CASSYSERGRNEQYF. The CDR3, as DNA: TGTGCCAGCAGTTACTCTGAGCGGGGAAGGAATGAGCAGTACTTC.

This CDR3 is CASSQDLGRGYGYTF. The CDR3 DNA reads TGCGCCAGCAGCCAAGATCTAGGGCGGGGGTATGGCTACACCTTC. This sequence joins TRBV4-1 and TRBJ1-2; maybe TRBD1 (5 bases). The CDR3 runs to 15 residues. Trimming pared 0 bases from V and 5 bases from J, leaving 13 bases between. Germline V gives CDR1 MGHRA, CDR2 YSYEKL.

The table lists this clonotype with many counts. This chain joins TRBV25-1 and TRBJ2-7; the match to TRBD2 covers 9 bases. J gave up 0 bases and V 1 base, and 4 bases lay outside the gene matches. The CDR3 totals 16 residues. CDR1 and CDR2 from the germline V gene are MGHDK and SYGVNS. The CDR3 DNA reads TGTGCCAGCAGTGAATCCCCTAGCGGGAACTCCTACGAGCAGTACTTC. This gives the protein CASSESPSGNSYEQYF.

The V call is TRBV7-2, the J call TRBJ1-1; tentatively, D is TRBD1 (5 bases). The CDR3 contains 15 residues. Germline CDR1 SGHTA, CDR2 FQGNSA. The V and J ends lost 5 bases and 3 bases respectively, with 16 bases between them. The CDR3 is CASSPPGGRYTEAFF. CDR3 coding DNA: TGTGCCAGCAGCCCCCCGGGGGGTAGGTACACTGAAGCTTTCTTT.

Points on this clonotype: One base away lies a much larger clone, so this may be a sequencing read error. The rearrangement joins TRBV6-1 to TRBJ2-1; D is unclear. In germline, CDR1 is MNHNS, CDR2 SASEGT. This CDR3 region has 14 residues. V gave up 7 bases and J gave up 3 bases, with 13 bases separating them. CDR3 region: CASKRASFYNEQFF. In nucleotides, the CDR3 is TGTGCCAGCAAACGAGCCTCCTTCTACAATGAGCAGTTCTTC.

This clonotype has a count of ten or more. This chain links TRBV20-1 with TRBJ2-7; the D is unclear. CDR1 and CDR2 (germline): DFQATT, SNEGSKA (reference sequence). The V and J ends lost 5 bases and 3 bases respectively, with 14 bases between them. The CDR3 consists of 13 residues. Here the CDR3 DNA reads TGCAGTGCTCTCAGGACCCTTGGCTACGAGCAGTACTTC. Amino acid sequence: CSALRTLGYEQYF.

With respect to this clonotype: One end of the junction fails to match germline, which may point to a read error. This chain joins TRBV20-1 and TRBJ1-1; D is unresolved. The CDR3 is made up of 11 amino acids. Germline V gene sequence: CDR1 DFQATT, CDR2 SNEGSKA (reference sequence). CDR3 in DNA: TGCAGGGCGGTGGGTCGCACTGAAGCTCTCTTT. Translation gives CRAVGRTEALF.

In this sample, this clonotype turned up a few times. The chain employs TRBV4-2 and TRBJ2-1, with D unresolved. The CDR3 sequence is 15 residues long. The V and J ends lost 1 base and 7 bases respectively, with 14 bases between them. CDR1 is LGHNA, CDR2 YNFKEQ, per germline. CDR3 nucleotides: TGTGCCAGCAGCCAAGGGCCTAGGGCTGGAAATGAGCAGTTCTTC. Residues: CASSQGPRAGNEQFF.

This clonotype was recorded only once. Because it lacks the conserved phenylalanine or tryptophan at the end, this CDR3 is likely a read error. The chain combines TRBV15 with TRBJ2-1; D possibly corresponds to TRBD2 (6 bases). The CDR3 is 14 amino acids. Germline V CDR1 and CDR2: LNHNV, YYDKDF (reference sequence). V lost 3 bases and J 5 bases, leaving 11 bases between the germline ends. The CDR3 protein is CATSRGLRDNEQFL. The CDR3 region has the DNA TGTGCCACCAGCAGGGGACTTAGGGACAATGAGCAGTTCCTC.

This clonotype was counted between two and nine times. The CDR3 reads CSAARQGANEAFF. The CDR3 DNA follows: TGCAGCGCCGCCAGACAGGGAGCCAATGAAGCTTTCTTT. The chain links TRBV29-1 to TRBJ1-1, with 7 positions matching TRBD1. Trimming took 7 bases from V and 7 from J; bases not matched to a gene: 12. Germline V CDR1 and CDR2: SQVTM, ANQGSEA. There are 13 residues in the CDR3.

The chain is built from TRBV29-1 and TRBJ2-3; possibly TRBD1 for D (5 bases). The CDR3 is 13 residues long. The germline V gene encodes CDR1 SQVTM and CDR2 ANQGSEA. The ends were cut back, 2 bases at V and 5 bases at J, with 11 bases in the middle. The DNA for the CDR3 is TGCAGCGTTGAACCCCCAGGGAAAGATACGCAGTATTTT. Encoded protein: CSVEPPGKDTQYF.

To note about this clonotype: This may be a read error: a much more frequent sequence differs by one nucleotide. This chain uses TRBV6-5 with TRBJ2-1; D is unclear. Germline V lookup: CDR1 MNHEY, CDR2 SVGAGI. The germline V and J ends were trimmed by 2 bases and 8 bases, with 22 bases remaining between them. The length of the CDR3 is 17 residues. The CDR3 protein is CASSYATQALRIDEQFF. CDR3 nucleotides: TGTGCCAGCAGTTACGCTACGCAGGCCCTCCGGATTGATGAGCAGTTCTTC.

Of note for this clonotype: Mismatch with germline at one junction end may stem from a read error. The chain is built from TRBV4-2 and TRBJ1-1; no clear D. In germline, CDR1 is LGHNA, CDR2 YNFKEQ. This CDR3 region has 13 residues. CDR3: CARSQEAQTEAFF. The CDR3 DNA reads TGTGCCAGAAGCCAAGAGGCACAGACTGAAGCTTTCTTT.

The CDR3 coding sequence is TGTGCCGCTTCCGAAACAGGGGGTGAAAAACTGTTTTTT. Amino acids: CAASETGGEKLFF. The chain joins TRBV10-3 to TRBJ1-4; 8 bases are shared with TRBD1. The germline V gene has CDR1 ENHRY and CDR2 SYGVKD. CDR3 size: 13 residues. Trimming at V came to 11 bases and at J to 7 bases, leaving 9 bases not matched to a gene.

This clonotype has a count of ten or more. The CDR3 here is CSANQPQHF. The DNA for the CDR3 is TGCAGTGCTAATCAGCCCCAGCATTTT. V is TRBV20-1 and J is TRBJ1-5; D unresolved. CDR1 is DFQATT, CDR2 SNEGSKA, per germline (reference sequence). CDR3 size: 9 residues. Trimming left V 4 bases short and J 5 bases short, with 0 bases between.

Concerning this clonotype: This may be a read error: a much more frequent sequence differs by one nucleotide. No conserved phenylalanine or tryptophan is present at the end of the CDR3, so a read error is the likely explanation. Because the CDR3's place on the DNA is in doubt, the DNA is left out and the CDR3 is given as listed by TCRdb. The chain employs TRBV28 and TRBJ2-1; TRBD1, the D gene given by the table, was not confirmed from the DNA. From germline, CDR1 is MDHEN and CDR2 SYDVKM. Inclusive of both ends, the CDR3 amounts to 13 amino acids. The CDR3 here is CASSLGTGLLEFL.

This clonotype was seen a few times. The gene calls are TRBV30 and TRBJ1-1; D possibly corresponds to TRBD1 (6 bases). The length of the CDR3 is 12 residues. Trimming pared 7 bases from V and 0 bases from J, leaving 9 bases between. Germline CDR1 is GTSNPN and CDR2 is SVGIG (reference sequence). CDR3 in DNA: TGTGCCTCCAGGGGAATGAACACTGAAGCTTTCTTT. Its protein is CASRGMNTEAFF. Looking up the rest from reference TRBV30 and TRBJ1-1 gives the full variable domain: SQTIHQWPATLVQPVGSPLSLECTVEGTSNPNLYWYRQAAGRGLQLLFYSVGIGQISSEVPQNLSASRPQDRQFILSSKKLLLSDSGFYLCASRGMNTEAFFGQGTRLTVV.

The chain joins TRBV20-1 to TRBJ2-1; no clear D. This CDR3 is built from 15 residues. CDR1 and CDR2 (germline): DFQATT, SNEGSKA (reference sequence). The V gene lost 0 bases and the J gene lost 2 bases, with 11 bases spanning the gap. CDR3 in DNA: TGCAGTGCTAGAGAACGCAGGTCCCCCTACAATGAGCAGTTCTTC. Its protein product is CSARERRSPYNEQFF.

V usage is TRBV7-2 and J usage is TRBJ1-3, with 8 bases matching TRBD1. Germline V CDR1 and CDR2: SGHTA, FQGNSA. The CDR3 length is 17 residues. The V gene end was trimmed by 5 bases and the J gene end by 4 bases; junction bases not matched to a gene: 13. The CDR3 DNA reads TGTGCCAGCAGCCAGTTGAACAGGGGGACGGAAGGAAACACCATATATTTT. Its protein is CASSQLNRGTEGNTIYF. The full variable domain, completed using reference TRBV7-2 and TRBJ1-3, is GAGVSQSPSNKVTEKGKDVELRCDPISGHTALYWYRQSLGQGLEFLIYFQGNSAPDKSGLPSDRFSAERTGGSVSTLTIQRTQQEDSAVYLCASSQLNRGTEGNTIYFGEGSWLTVV.

In this sample, this clonotype turned up many times. The chain carries TRBV28 and TRBJ1-5; D gene uncertain. CDR3 length: 13 amino acids. V was trimmed by 3 bases and J by 4 bases, leaving 7 bases between them. CDR1 and CDR2 (germline): MDHEN, SYDVKM. Here the CDR3 DNA reads TGTGCCAGCAGTTTGCCCCTTAATCAGCCCCAGCATTTT. Amino acid sequence: CASSLPLNQPQHF. The variable domain in full, completed from reference TRBV28 and TRBJ1-5, reads DVKVTQSSRYLVKRTGEKVFLECVQDMDHENMFWYRQDPGLGLRLIYFSYDVKMKEKGDIPEGYSVSREKKERFSLILESASTNQTSMYLCASSLPLNQPQHFGDGTRLSIL.

This clonotype was seen ten or more times. The rearrangement links TRBV19 to TRBJ1-1, with 11 positions matching TRBD1. The V and J ends lost 3 bases and 5 bases, in that order; junction bases with no gene match: 5. CDR3 length equals 15 residues. Germline loops: CDR1 LNHDA, CDR2 SQIVND (reference sequence). For the CDR3, the DNA is TGTGCCAGTAGTATCCACCGGGACAGGGGGACTGAAGCTTTCTTT. Translated, it gives CASSIHRDRGTEAFF.

This clonotype occurred many times. The chain carries TRBV28 and TRBJ1-2; 7 bases match TRBD1. Germline V lookup: CDR1 MDHEN, CDR2 SYDVKM. Unmatched junction bases numbered 7, after V lost 5 bases and J lost 1 base. This CDR3 has 15 residues. CDR3 nucleotides: TGTGCCAGCAGTCCTCAAGGGGGCTATAACTATGGCTACACCTTC. It is translated as CASSPQGGYNYGYTF.

This chain joins TRBV6-1 and TRBJ1-1; TRBD1 is a possible D gene (6 bases). Germline CDR1 and CDR2: MNHNS and SASEGT. V lost 6 bases and J 1 base, leaving 24 bases between the germline ends. The CDR3 consists of 18 residues. CDR3 region: CASSIQKGGPKKNTEAFF. CDR3 bases: TGTGCCAGCAGCATTCAGAAGGGGGGTCCAAAAAAGAACACTGAAGCTTTCTTT.

The chain recombines TRBV28 with TRBJ2-1; 11 bases map to TRBD2. The length of the CDR3 is 14 residues. V dropped 7 bases and J dropped 7; count of bases not matched to a gene: 6. Germline V lookup: CDR1 MDHEN, CDR2 SYDVKM. CDR3 residues: CASNLAGGRNEQFF. CDR3 DNA: TGTGCCAGCAACCTAGCGGGAGGTAGAAATGAGCAGTTCTTC.

Notes on this clonotype: The final CDR3 position lacks the conserved phenylalanine or tryptophan, pointing to a likely read error. The chain couples TRBV12-3 or TRBV12-4 to TRBJ2-5, with a possible D match to TRBD1 (6 bases). The CDR3 length is 14 residues. Trimming removed 6 bases at V and 5 bases at J, with 16 bases between. CDR3 sequence: CASSTGTRWETQYS. The DNA for the CDR3 is TGTGCCAGCAGCACAGGGACACGGTGGGAGACCCAGTACTCC.

Notes on this clonotype: This may be a read error: a much more frequent sequence differs by one nucleotide. CDR3 sequence (DNA): TGTGCCGGCCGAGGATGGGGGGTAGGCACCGGGGAGCTGTTTTTT. It specifies CAGRGWGVGTGELFF. The chain employs TRBV6-1 and TRBJ2-2; D might be TRBD2 (6 bases). CDR3 length equals 15 residues. V gave up 11 bases and J gave up 4 bases, with 20 bases separating them. CDR1 and CDR2 from the germline V gene are MNHNS and SASEGT.

In its sample, this clonotype was seen a few times. This chain links TRBV5-1 with TRBJ1-1, with 7 bases lining up with TRBD1. Looked up from germline, CDR1 is SGHRS and CDR2 is YFSETQ. The CDR3 covers 15 residues. Unmatched junction bases numbered 5, after V lost 3 bases and J lost 0 bases. Here the CDR3 DNA reads TGCGCCAGCAGCTCAGGACAGGCCCTGAACACTGAAGCTTTCTTT. It encodes CASSSGQALNTEAFF.

As to this clonotype: The junction departs from the called germline gene at one end, perhaps through a read error. The chain combines TRBV20-1 with TRBJ2-5, with TRBD1 matching 11 bases. This CDR3 is 14 amino acids long. The germline V gene has CDR1 DFQATT and CDR2 SNEGSKA (reference sequence). The CDR3 DNA sequence: TGCAGTCCTAGGGACAGGGGGTCCCAAGAGACCCAGTACTTC. Residues: CSPRDRGSQETQYF.

This clonotype was detected only a few times. This chain uses TRBV20-1 with TRBJ2-1, with 16 bases aligning to TRBD2. The length of the CDR3 is 14 residues. Germline-derived CDR1 and CDR2 are DFQATT and SNEGSKA (reference sequence). With V trimmed by 6 bases and J by 9 bases, 5 bases remained unmatched. CDR3 in amino acids: CSAGTSGRAPEQFF. In DNA form, the CDR3 reads TGCAGTGCGGGGACTAGCGGGAGGGCCCCTGAGCAGTTCTTC.

As DNA, the CDR3 is TGTGCCAGCGCTTGGGTAGCGGGGCTCACAGATACGCAGTATTTT. This codes for CASAWVAGLTDTQYF. The chain combines TRBV6-2 or TRBV6-3 with TRBJ2-3; 8 bases agree with TRBD2. The junction had 9 bases not matched to a gene; V was cut back by 8 bases and J by 2 bases. The germline V gene encodes CDR1 MNHEY and CDR2 SVGEGT. The CDR3 sequence is 15 residues long.